This TCR beta chain was profiled in a study of shared clonotypes between healthy human individuals. General observations from the study: As a rule, naive subsets had a larger estimated richness than memory subsets. Non-shared clonotypes had lower generation probabilities than clonotypes shared by all four sorted-subset donors.

Note on this clone: Antigen: not known.

The assay was carried out at the deep level. Measured with immunoSEQ multiplex PCR; TCRdb has only the in-frame clones, and not every one. The repertoire has a few hundred thousand clones, almost 97% of them found once; the top ten carry 0.045% to 0.06%. Germline loops: CDR1 MDHEN, CDR2 SYDVKM. The CDR3 runs 15 residues. V lost 0 bases and J 7 bases, leaving 16 bases between the germline ends. This receptor was taken from a woman aged 25 to 39 in good health. The gene calls are TRBV28 and TRBJ2-7; possible D gene TRBD1, 5 bases. The specimen sequenced was naive CD4+ T cells sorted from blood. Described subset: CD45RA+ positively selected. CDR3 residues: CASSLWDNPIWEQYF. The CDR3 DNA reads as TGTGCCAGCAGTTTATGGGACAACCCCATCTGGGAGCAGTACTTC. The full variable domain, its missing parts supplied by reference TRBV28 and TRBJ2-7, is DVKVTQSSRYLVKRTGEKVFLECVQDMDHENMFWYRQDPGLGLRLIYFSYDVKMKEKGDIPEGYSVSREKKERFSLILESASTNQTSMYLCASSLWDNPIWEQYFGPGTRLTVT.